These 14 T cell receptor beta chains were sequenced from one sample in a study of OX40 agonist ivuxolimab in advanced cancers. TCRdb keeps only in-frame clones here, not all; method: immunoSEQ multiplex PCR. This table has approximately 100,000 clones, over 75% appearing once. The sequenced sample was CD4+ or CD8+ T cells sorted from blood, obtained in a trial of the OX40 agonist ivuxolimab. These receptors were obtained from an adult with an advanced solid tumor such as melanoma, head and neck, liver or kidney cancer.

The CDR3 sequence is CASSFYSASGYTF. The CDR3 DNA follows: TGTGCCAGCAGTTTCTACAGCGCTTCAGGCTACACCTTC. The chain has TRBV28 and TRBJ1-2; no clear D gene. This CDR3 contains 13 residues. Trimming pared 3 bases from V and 8 bases from J, leaving 13 bases between. Germline loops: CDR1 MDHEN, CDR2 SYDVKM.

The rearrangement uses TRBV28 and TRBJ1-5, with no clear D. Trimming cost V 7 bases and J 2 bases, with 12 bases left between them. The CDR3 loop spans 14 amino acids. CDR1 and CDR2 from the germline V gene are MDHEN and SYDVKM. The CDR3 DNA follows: TGTGCCAGCATAACAAGGGTCCGCAATCAGCCCCAGCATTTT. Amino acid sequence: CASITRVRNQPQHF.

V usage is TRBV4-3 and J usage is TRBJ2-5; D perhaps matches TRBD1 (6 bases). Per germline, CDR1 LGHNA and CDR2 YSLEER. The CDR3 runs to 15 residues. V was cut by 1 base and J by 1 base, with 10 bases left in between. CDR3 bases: TGCGCCAGCAGCCAAGCGTGGGGGCCCCAAGAGACCCAGTACTTC. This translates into CASSQAWGPQETQYF.

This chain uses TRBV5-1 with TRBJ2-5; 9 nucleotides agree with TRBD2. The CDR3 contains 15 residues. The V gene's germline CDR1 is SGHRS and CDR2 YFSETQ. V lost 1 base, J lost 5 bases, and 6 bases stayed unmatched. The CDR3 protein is CASSLSGRPGETQYF. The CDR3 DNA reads TGCGCCAGCAGCTTGAGCGGGAGGCCGGGGGAGACCCAGTACTTC.

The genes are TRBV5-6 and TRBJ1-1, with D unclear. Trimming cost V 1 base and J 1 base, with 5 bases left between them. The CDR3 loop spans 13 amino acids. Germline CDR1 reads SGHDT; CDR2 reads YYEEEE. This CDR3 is CASSLPPNTEAFF. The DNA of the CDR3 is TGTGCCAGCAGCTTGCCACCGAACACTGAAGCTTTCTTT.

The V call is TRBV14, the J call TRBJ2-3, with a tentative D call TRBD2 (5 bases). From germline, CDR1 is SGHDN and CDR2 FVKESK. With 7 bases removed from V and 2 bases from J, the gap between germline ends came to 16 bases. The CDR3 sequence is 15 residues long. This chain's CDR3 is CASTNGGTSTDTQYF. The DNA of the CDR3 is TGTGCCAGCACAAACGGAGGAACTTCCACAGATACGCAGTATTTT. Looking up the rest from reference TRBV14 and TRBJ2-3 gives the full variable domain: EAGVTQFPSHSVIEKGQTVTLRCDPISGHDNLYWYRRVMGKEIKFLLHFVKESKQDESGMPNNRFLAERTGGTYSTLKVQPAELEDSGVYFCASTNGGTSTDTQYFGPGTRLTVL.

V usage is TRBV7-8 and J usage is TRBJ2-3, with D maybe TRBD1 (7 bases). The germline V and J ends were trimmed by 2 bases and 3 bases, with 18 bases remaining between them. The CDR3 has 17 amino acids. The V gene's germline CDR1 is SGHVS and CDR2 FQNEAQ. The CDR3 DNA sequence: TGTGCCAGCAGCTTAAGGGCGGGGACAGCTAGTACAGATACGCAGTATTTT. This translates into CASSLRAGTASTDTQYF.

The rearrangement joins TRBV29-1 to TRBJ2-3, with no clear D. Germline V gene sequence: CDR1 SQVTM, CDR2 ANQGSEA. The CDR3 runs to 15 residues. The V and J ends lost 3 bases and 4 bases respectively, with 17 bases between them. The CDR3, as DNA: TGCAGCGTTGATTCATCCCTTACGGGCGCAGATACGCAGTATTTT. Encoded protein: CSVDSSLTGADTQYF.

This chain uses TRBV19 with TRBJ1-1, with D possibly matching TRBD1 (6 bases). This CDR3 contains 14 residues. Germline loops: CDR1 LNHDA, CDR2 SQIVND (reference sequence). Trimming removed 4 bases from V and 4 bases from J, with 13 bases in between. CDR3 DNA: TGTGCCAGTAGTAAGAACAGGGATGGCACTGAAGCTTTCTTT. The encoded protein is CASSKNRDGTEAFF.

The CDR3 sequence is CASSVLAGDNEQFF. The CDR3 DNA follows: TGTGCCAGCAGCGTACTAGCGGGAGACAATGAGCAGTTCTTC. The genes are TRBV9 and TRBJ2-1, with 10 bases matching TRBD2. The length of the CDR3 is 14 residues. Germline CDR1 SGDLS, CDR2 YYNGEE. Unmatched junction bases numbered 0, after V lost 1 base and J lost 5 bases.

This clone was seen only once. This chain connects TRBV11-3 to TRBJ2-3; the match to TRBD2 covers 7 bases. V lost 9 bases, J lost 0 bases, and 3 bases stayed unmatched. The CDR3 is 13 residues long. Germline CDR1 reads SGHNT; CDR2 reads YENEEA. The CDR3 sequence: CASQRESTDTQYF. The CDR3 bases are TGTGCCAGTCAGCGGGAAAGCACAGATACGCAGTATTTT.

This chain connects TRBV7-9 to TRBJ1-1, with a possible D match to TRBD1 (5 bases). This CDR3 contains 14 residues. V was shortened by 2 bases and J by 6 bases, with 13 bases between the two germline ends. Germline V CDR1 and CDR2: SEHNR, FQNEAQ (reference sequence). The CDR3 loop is CASSLPGTAPEAFF. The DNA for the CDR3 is TGTGCCAGCAGCTTACCCGGGACGGCTCCTGAAGCTTTCTTT.

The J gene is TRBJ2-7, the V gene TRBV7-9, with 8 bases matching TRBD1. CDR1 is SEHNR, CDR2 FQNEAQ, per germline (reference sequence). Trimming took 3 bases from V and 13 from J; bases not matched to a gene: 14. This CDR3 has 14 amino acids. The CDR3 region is CASSLQLGQGIFYF. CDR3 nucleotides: TGTGCCAGCAGCTTGCAGCTCGGACAGGGCATTTTTTACTTC.

CDR3 nucleotide sequence: TGTGCCAGCAGCTTCACCTCGACAGGGCGGGAATACGAGCAGTACTTC. Its protein is CASSFTSTGREYEQYF. The chain combines TRBV7-2 with TRBJ2-7; tentatively, D is TRBD1 (7 bases). The CDR3 has 16 residues. Germline V gene lookup returns CDR1 SGHTA and CDR2 FQGNSA. Trimming took 3 bases from V and 4 from J, leaving 19 bases between them.